The rows below give T cell receptor beta chains drawn from one sample of a study of ipilimumab plus nivolumab after autologous stem cell transplantation. Produced via immunoSEQ multiplex PCR; TCRdb's table is partial and in-frame only. The sample has fewer than 45,000 clones; 85% to 95% are singletons. This specimen consisted of PBMCs, obtained in a trial of ipilimumab plus nivolumab as post-transplant consolidation. These receptors were taken from a male donor with multiple myeloma. Each CDR3 is given with its conserved first and last residue. Fields, in order: D gene, clone size, V gene, J gene, CDR3 protein, CDR3 DNA. A D gene is named only where the DNA matches it firmly. Clone size appears in some rows only: once, few, many, or a class for an expanded clone.

-	-	TRBV7-9	TRBJ1-1	CASSFSTENTEAFF	TGTGCCAGCAGCTTCAGTACAGAGAACACTGAAGCTTTCTTT
TRBD2	once	TRBV7-3	TRBJ2-3	CASSSGLGGTDTQYF	TGTGCCAGCAGCTCAGGACTAGGTGGGACAGATACGCAGTATTTT
-	-	TRBV28	TRBJ1-5	CASLRQGNQPQHF	TGTGCCAGCTTGAGACAAGGCAATCAGCCCCAGCATTTT
-	-	TRBV7-3	TRBJ2-7	CASSAGQYYEQYF	TGTGCCAGCAGCGCGGGACAGTACTACGAGCAGTACTTC
-	-	TRBV28	TRBJ2-5	CASSFAETQYF	TGTGCCAGCAGTTTCGCAGAGACCCAGTACTTC
-	-	TRBV27	TRBJ2-3	CASRHPIRDMADTQYF	TGTGCCAGCAGACACCCTATCCGGGACATGGCAGATACGCAGTATTTT
-	-	TRBV7-9	TRBJ1-1	CASSLGGWETEAFF	TGTGCCAGCAGCTTAGGGGGGTGGGAAACTGAAGCTTTCTTT
TRBD1	-	TRBV2	TRBJ1-5	CASSDLNPGQYSNQPQHF	TGTGCCAGCAGTGACTTAAATCCGGGACAGTATAGCAATCAGCCCCAGCATTTT
TRBD1	-	TRBV4-3	TRBJ1-2	CASSPAGGGYGYTF	TGCGCCAGCAGCCCCGCAGGGGGCGGGTATGGCTACACCTTC
TRBD1	-	TRBV30	TRBJ1-2	CAWSAPTGPIYGYTF	TGTGCCTGGAGTGCTCCGACAGGGCCCATATATGGCTACACCTTC
-	-	TRBV25-1	TRBJ2-5	CASTGFGLGETQYF	TGTGCCAGCACGGGATTCGGGTTAGGGGAGACCCAGTACTTC
-	-	TRBV7-2	TRBJ2-1	CASLLQASSHNEQFF	TGTGCCAGCCTTCTCCAGGCTAGCTCCCACAATGAGCAGTTCTTC
-	-	TRBV6-5	TRBJ2-2	CASSYNTGLAGELFF	TGTGCCAGCAGTTACAATACAGGGTTAGCCGGGGAGCTGTTTTTT
-	-	TRBV4-1	TRBJ2-5	CASSRGFQETQYF	TGCGCCAGCAGCCGAGGGTTCCAAGAGACCCAGTACTTC
-	once	TRBV2	TRBJ2-5	CASSEARTSETQYF	TGTGCCAGCAGTGAAGCACGGACCTCAGAGACCCAGTACTTC
TRBD2	-	TRBV7-9	TRBJ2-1	CASSVGSGRAGNEQFF	TGTGCCAGCAGCGTAGGTAGCGGGAGGGCAGGGAATGAGCAGTTCTTC
TRBD1	-	TRBV7-2	TRBJ1-5	CASSATGGQPQHF	TGTGCCAGCAGCGCGACAGGGGGTCAGCCCCAGCATTTT
-	-	TRBV21-1	TRBJ2-7	CASSRGGSPTDEQYF	TGTGCCAGCAGCAGAGGGGGGAGTCCTACGGACGAGCAGTACTTC
TRBD2	-	TRBV9	TRBJ2-2	CASSAIGTSGRAGELFF	TGTGCCAGCAGCGCTATAGGGACTAGCGGGAGGGCCGGGGAGCTGTTTTTT
TRBD1	-	TRBV5-1	TRBJ1-1	CASYSRTGDYTEAFF	TGCGCCAGCTACAGCCGGACAGGAGATTACACTGAAGCTTTCTTT
TRBD1	-	TRBV9	TRBJ2-7	CASSLGQGYEQYF	TGTGCCAGCAGCCTGGGACAGGGCTACGAGCAGTACTTC
-	-	TRBV6-6	TRBJ2-3	CASSGDSTDTQYF	TGTGCCAGCAGTGGGGACAGCACAGATACGCAGTATTTT
-	-	TRBV5-1	TRBJ2-2	CASSLKKVTGELFF	TGCGCCAGCAGCTTAAAAAAGGTAACCGGGGAGCTGTTTTTT
-	-	TRBV4-1	TRBJ2-5	CASTEGRREQETQYF	TGCGCCAGCACCGAGGGCCGGCGGGAACAAGAGACCCAGTACTTC
TRBD2	once	TRBV27	TRBJ2-5	CASLPSGGNQETQYF	TGTGCCAGCCTTCCTAGCGGGGGAAACCAAGAGACCCAGTACTTC
-	-	TRBV19	TRBJ2-3	CASSTLGPGGTDTQYF	TGTGCCAGTAGTACTCTCGGCCCGGGGGGCACAGATACGCAGTATTTT
-	-	TRBV18	TRBJ2-5	CASSPGGRLQETQYF	TGTGCCAGCTCACCTGGGGGACGGCTCCAAGAGACCCAGTACTTC
TRBD2	-	TRBV6-1	TRBJ2-7	CASRGAGFYEQYF	TGTGCCAGCAGGGGAGCGGGATTCTACGAGCAGTACTTC
TRBD1	-	TRBV7-2	TRBJ1-4	CASSTGATNEKLFF	TGTGCCAGCTCCACAGGGGCAACTAATGAAAAACTGTTTTTT
-	-	TRBV28	TRBJ1-5	CASSLSGRDQPQHF	TGTGCCAGCAGTTTATCCGGCAGGGATCAGCCCCAGCATTTT
TRBD2	-	TRBV7-9	TRBJ2-1	CASSLNLAGGFDEQFF	TGTGCCAGCAGCTTAAACCTAGCGGGGGGGTTCGATGAGCAGTTCTTC
-	-	TRBV29-1	TRBJ2-7	CSVENVDEQYF	TGCAGCGTTGAAAACGTCGACGAGCAGTACTTC
-	-	TRBV7-6	TRBJ2-7	CASSLGSGPTYEQYF	TGTGCCAGCAGCTTAGGATCGGGACCAACCTACGAGCAGTACTTC
-	-	TRBV20-1	TRBJ1-2	CSAQYDYGYTF	TGCAGTGCTCAGTACGACTATGGCTACACCTTC
TRBD1	-	TRBV6-5	TRBJ2-5	CASSRVPGQPTTQYF	TGTGCCAGCAGTCGAGTTCCGGGACAGCCAACGACCCAGTACTTC
TRBD1	-	TRBV15	TRBJ1-4	CATSSETGEGEKLFF	TGTGCCACCAGCAGCGAAACAGGGGAGGGTGAAAAACTGTTTTTT
-	-	TRBV15	TRBJ2-4	CATSRPTRLAKNIQYF	TGTGCCACCAGCAGACCAACGCGACTAGCCAAAAACATTCAGTACTTC
-	-	TRBV30	TRBJ1-6	CAWSTGGNSPLHF	TGTGCCTGGAGTACCGGGGGTAATTCACCCCTCCACTTT
TRBD1	-	TRBV7-9	TRBJ1-3	CASSSDRGAGNTIYF	TGTGCCAGCAGCTCGGACAGGGGGGCTGGAAACACCATATATTTT
TRBD1	once	TRBV7-2	TRBJ1-2	CASSFGTGMGGYTF	TGTGCCAGCAGCTTCGGGACAGGGATGGGTGGCTACACCTTC
TRBD1	-	TRBV7-2	TRBJ2-2	CASSLEPADRGVTGELFF	TGTGCCAGCAGCTTAGAACCGGCGGACAGGGGAGTAACCGGGGAGCTGTTTTTT
-	once	TRBV11-2	TRBJ2-1	CASSLGQGTYNEQFF	TGTGCCAGCAGCTTAGGTCAGGGCACCTACAATGAGCAGTTCTTC
TRBD1	-	TRBV29-1	TRBJ1-5	CSVGTGGSNQPQHF	TGCAGCGTTGGGACAGGGGGAAGCAATCAGCCCCAGCATTTT
-	few	TRBV5-4	TRBJ1-1	CASSTAPNTEAFF	TGTGCCAGCAGCACCGCGCCAAACACTGAAGCTTTCTTT
TRBD1	-	TRBV27	TRBJ2-1	CASSLPTGAKYYNEQFF	TGTGCCAGCAGTCTCCCGACAGGGGCCAAATACTACAATGAGCAGTTCTTC
-	-	TRBV10-2	TRBJ2-1	CASSESNPYNEQFF	TGCGCCAGCAGTGAGTCGAACCCCTACAATGAGCAGTTCTTC
-	-	TRBV7-2	TRBJ2-3	CASSLLAGHTTSTDTQYF	TGTGCCAGCAGCTTATTGGCGGGACACACTACTAGCACAGATACGCAGTATTTT
-	-	TRBV28	TRBJ1-4	CASSTLRAGWKEKLFF	TGTGCCAGCAGCACCCTCAGGGCAGGGTGGAAAGAAAAACTGTTTTTT
-	-	TRBV1	TRBJ2-1	CTSSQEKGGDFTKYNEQFF	TGCACCAGCAGCCAGGAAAAGGGGGGGGACTTCACAAAATACAATGAGCAGTTCTTC
-	-	TRBV7-2	TRBJ1-3	CASSLEGGRNTIYF	TGTGCCAGCAGCTTAGAAGGGGGTCGGAACACCATATATTTT
-	-	TRBV2	TRBJ2-5	CASRRGVTQYF	TGTGCCAGCAGGCGCGGGGTGACCCAGTACTTC
TRBD1	-	TRBV5-5	TRBJ2-7	CASSLRQGGDYEQYF	TGTGCCAGCAGCTTGCGACAGGGTGGAGACTACGAGCAGTACTTC
-	-	TRBV6-5	TRBJ2-3	CASSLGGASTDTQYF	TGTGCCAGCAGTTTAGGAGGGGCGAGCACAGATACGCAGTATTTT
-	-	TRBV5-4	TRBJ2-1	CAREYEQFF	TGTGCCAGGGAGTATGAGCAGTTCTTC
-	once	TRBV4-3	TRBJ2-5	CASSQVGSSETQYF	TGCGCCAGCAGCCAAGTTGGCTCCAGTGAGACCCAGTACTTC
-	-	TRBV5-6	TRBJ2-6	CASRARGANVLTF	TGTGCCAGCAGGGCGAGGGGGGCCAACGTCCTGACTTTC